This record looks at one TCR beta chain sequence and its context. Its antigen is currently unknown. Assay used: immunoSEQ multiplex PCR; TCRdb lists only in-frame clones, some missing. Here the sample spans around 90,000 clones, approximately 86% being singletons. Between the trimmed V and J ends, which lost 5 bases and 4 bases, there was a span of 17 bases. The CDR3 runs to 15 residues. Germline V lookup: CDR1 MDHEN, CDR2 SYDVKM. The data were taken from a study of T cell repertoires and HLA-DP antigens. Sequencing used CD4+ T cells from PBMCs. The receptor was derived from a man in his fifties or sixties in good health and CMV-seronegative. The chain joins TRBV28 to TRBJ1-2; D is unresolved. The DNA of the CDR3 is TGTGCCAGCAGTCAGCCCGCGAACTTGGGCTATGGCTACACCTTC. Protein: CASSQPANLGYGYTF.